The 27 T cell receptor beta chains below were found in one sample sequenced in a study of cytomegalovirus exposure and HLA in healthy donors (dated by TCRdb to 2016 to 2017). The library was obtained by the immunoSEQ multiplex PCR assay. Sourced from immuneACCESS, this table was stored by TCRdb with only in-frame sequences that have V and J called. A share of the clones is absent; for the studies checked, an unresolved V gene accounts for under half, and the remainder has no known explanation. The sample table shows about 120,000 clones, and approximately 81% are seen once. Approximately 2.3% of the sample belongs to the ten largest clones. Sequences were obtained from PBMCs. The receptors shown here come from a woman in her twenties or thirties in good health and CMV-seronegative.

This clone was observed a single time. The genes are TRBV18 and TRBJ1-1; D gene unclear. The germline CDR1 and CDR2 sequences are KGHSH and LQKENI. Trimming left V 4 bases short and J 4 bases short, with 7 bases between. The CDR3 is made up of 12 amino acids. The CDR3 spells CASSQRLTEAFF. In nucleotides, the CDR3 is TGTGCCAGCTCACAGCGGCTCACTGAAGCTTTCTTT.

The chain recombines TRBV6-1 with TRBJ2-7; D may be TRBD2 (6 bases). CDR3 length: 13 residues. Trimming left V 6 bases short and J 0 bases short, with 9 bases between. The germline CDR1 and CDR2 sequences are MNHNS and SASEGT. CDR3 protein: CASRYGSSYEQYF. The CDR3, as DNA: TGTGCCAGCAGATACGGGAGCTCCTACGAGCAGTACTTC.

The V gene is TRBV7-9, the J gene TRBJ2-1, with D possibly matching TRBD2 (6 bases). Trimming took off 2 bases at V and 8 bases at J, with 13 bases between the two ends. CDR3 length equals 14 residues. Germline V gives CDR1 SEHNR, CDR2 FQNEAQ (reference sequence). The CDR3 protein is CASSLNGGGYEQFF. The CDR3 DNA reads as TGTGCCAGCAGCTTAAACGGGGGAGGCTATGAGCAGTTCTTC. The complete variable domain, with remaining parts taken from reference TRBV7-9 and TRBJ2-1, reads DTGVSQNPRHKITKRGQNVTFRCDPISEHNRLYWYRQTLGQGPEFLTYFQNEAQLEKSRLLSDRFSAERPKGSFSTLEIQRTEQGDSAMYLCASSLNGGGYEQFFGPGTRLTVL.

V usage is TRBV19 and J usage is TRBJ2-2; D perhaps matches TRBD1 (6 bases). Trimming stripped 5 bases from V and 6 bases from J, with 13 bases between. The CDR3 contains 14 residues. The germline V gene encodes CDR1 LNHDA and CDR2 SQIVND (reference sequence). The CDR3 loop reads CASSGVGAPGELFF. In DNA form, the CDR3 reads TGTGCCAGTAGTGGCGTGGGGGCCCCCGGGGAGCTGTTTTTT.

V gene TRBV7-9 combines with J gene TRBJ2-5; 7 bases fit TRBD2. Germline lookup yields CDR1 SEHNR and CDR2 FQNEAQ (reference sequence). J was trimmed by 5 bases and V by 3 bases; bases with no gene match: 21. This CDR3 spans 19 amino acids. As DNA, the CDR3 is TGTGCCAGCAGCTTGGGGCCTAGGGCCCTACTAGCGTCAGGCGAGACCCAGTACTTC. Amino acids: CASSLGPRALLASGETQYF.

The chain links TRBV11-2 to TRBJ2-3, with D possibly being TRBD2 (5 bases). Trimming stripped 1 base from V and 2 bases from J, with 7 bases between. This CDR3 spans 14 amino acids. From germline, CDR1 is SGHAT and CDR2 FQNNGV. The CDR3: CASSLGLNTDTQYF. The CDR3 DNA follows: TGTGCCAGCAGCTTAGGACTAAACACAGATACGCAGTATTTT.

CDR3 sequence: CASSSPETNIQYF. The DNA for the CDR3 is TGTGCCAGCAGTTCACCAGAAACAAACATTCAGTACTTC. This chain connects TRBV6-1 to TRBJ2-4, with D uncertain. Germline-derived CDR1 and CDR2 are MNHNS and SASEGT. Trimming stripped 5 bases from V and 6 bases from J, with 11 bases between. This CDR3 comprises 13 residues.

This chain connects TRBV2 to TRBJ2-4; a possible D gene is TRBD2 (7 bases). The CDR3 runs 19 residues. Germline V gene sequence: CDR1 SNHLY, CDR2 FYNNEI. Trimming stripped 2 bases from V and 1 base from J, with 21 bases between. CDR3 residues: CASSERWLEGGTAKNIQYF. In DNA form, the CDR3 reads TGTGCCAGCAGTGAAAGGTGGCTGGAGGGGGGGACGGCCAAAAACATTCAGTACTTC.

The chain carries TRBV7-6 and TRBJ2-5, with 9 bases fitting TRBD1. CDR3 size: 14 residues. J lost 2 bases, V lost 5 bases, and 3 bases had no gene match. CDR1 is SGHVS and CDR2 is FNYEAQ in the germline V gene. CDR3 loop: CASSLGTGQETQYF. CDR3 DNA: TGTGCCAGCAGCCTCGGGACAGGGCAAGAGACCCAGTACTTC.

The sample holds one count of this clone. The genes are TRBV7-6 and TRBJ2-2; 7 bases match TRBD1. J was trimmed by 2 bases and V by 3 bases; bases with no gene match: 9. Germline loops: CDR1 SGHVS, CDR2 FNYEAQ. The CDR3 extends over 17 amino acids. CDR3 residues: CASSLATGAANTGELFF. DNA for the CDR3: TGTGCCAGCAGCTTGGCCACAGGGGCGGCTAACACCGGGGAGCTGTTTTTT.

CDR3 sequence (DNA): TGTGCCAGCAGCTTAGCCCAGGGACAGGGGGCCCTCGAGCAGTACTTC. As protein: CASSLAQGQGALEQYF. The V call is TRBV7-9, the J call TRBJ2-7; 12 positions match TRBD1. Germline CDR1 SEHNR, CDR2 FQNEAQ (reference sequence). The CDR3 has 16 amino acids. V dropped 0 bases and J dropped 6; count of bases not matched to a gene: 6.

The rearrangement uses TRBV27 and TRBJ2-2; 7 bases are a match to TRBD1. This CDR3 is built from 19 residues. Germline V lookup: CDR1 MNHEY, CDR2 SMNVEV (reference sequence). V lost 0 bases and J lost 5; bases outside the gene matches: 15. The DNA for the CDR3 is TGTGCCAGCAGTTTATCTCTCCAGTTCGCGGACAGGTCGACCGGGGAGCTGTTTTTT. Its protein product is CASSLSLQFADRSTGELFF.

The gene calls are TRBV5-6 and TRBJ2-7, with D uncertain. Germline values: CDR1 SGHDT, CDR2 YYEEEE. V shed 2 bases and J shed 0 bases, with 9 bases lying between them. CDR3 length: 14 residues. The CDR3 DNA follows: TGTGCCAGCAGCTTCGGCGGATCCTCCTACGAGCAGTACTTC. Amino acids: CASSFGGSSYEQYF.

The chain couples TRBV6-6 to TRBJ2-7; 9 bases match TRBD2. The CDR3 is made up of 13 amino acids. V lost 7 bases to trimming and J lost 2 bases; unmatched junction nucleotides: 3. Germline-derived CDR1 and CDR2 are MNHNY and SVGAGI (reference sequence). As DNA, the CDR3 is TGTGCCAGCACCCGCGGGGGGGCCTACGAGCAGTACTTC. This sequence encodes CASTRGGAYEQYF.

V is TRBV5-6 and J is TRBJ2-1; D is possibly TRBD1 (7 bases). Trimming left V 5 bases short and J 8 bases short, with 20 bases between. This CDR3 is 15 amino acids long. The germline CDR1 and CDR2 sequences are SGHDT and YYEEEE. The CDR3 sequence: CASRGRQGGLHEQFF. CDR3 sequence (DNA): TGTGCCAGCAGAGGGAGACAGGGAGGCTTGCATGAGCAGTTCTTC.

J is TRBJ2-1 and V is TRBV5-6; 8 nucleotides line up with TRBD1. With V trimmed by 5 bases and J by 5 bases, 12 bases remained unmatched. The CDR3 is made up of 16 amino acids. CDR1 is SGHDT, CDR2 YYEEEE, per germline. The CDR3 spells CASRTRDRLRHNEQFF. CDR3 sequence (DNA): TGTGCCAGCAGGACCCGGGACAGGTTGAGACACAATGAGCAGTTCTTC.

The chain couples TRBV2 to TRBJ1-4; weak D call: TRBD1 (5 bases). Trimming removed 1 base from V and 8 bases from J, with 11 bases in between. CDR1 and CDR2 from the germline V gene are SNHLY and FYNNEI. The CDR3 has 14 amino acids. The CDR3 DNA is TGTGCCAGCAGTGAAGAGACAGTCGGAGAAAAACTGTTTTTT. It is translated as CASSEETVGEKLFF.

CDR3 nucleotides: TGTGCCATCAGTGAGTCCGTAACAGGTGGGGGGGTGAACACTGAAGCTTTCTTT. Encoded protein: CAISESVTGGGVNTEAFF. The genes are TRBV10-3 and TRBJ1-1; D is possibly TRBD1 (5 bases). The CDR3 loop spans 18 amino acids. Trimming left V 0 bases short and J 0 bases short, with 17 bases between. Germline V gene lookup returns CDR1 ENHRY and CDR2 SYGVKD.

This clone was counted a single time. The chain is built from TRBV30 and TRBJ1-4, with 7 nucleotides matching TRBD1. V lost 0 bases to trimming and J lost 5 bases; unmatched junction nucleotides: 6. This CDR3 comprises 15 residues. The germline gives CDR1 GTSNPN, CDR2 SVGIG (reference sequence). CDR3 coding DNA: TGTGCCTGGAGTGTACAGAGGGGGCGAAATGAAAAACTGTTTTTT. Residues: CAWSVQRGRNEKLFF.

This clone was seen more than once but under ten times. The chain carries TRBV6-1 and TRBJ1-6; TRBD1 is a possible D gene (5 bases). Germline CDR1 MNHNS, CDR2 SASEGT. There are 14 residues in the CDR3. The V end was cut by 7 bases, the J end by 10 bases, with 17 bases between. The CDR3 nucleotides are TGTGCCAGCACCCAGGGCCCTTCGCCCTCACCCCTCCACTTT. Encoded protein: CASTQGPSPSPLHF.

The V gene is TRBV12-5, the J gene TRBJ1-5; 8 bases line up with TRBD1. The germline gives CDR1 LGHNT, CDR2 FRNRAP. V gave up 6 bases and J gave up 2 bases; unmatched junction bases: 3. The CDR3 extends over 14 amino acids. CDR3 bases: TGTGCTAGTGGACCGGACAGGGGCAATCAGCCCCAGCATTTT. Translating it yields CASGPDRGNQPQHF. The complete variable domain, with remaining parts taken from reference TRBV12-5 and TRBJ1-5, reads DARVTQTPRHKVTEMGQEVTMRCQPILGHNTVFWYRQTMMQGLELLAYFRNRAPLDDSGMPKDRFSAEMPDATLATLKIQPSEPRDSAVYFCASGPDRGNQPQHFGDGTRLSIL.

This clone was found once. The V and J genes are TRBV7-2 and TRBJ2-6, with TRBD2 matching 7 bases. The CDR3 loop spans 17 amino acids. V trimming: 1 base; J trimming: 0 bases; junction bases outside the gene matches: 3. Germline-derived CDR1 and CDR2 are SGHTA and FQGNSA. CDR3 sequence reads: CASSLGGTTSGANVLTF. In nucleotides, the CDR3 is TGTGCCAGCAGCTTAGGAGGGACTACCTCTGGGGCCAACGTCCTGACTTTC.

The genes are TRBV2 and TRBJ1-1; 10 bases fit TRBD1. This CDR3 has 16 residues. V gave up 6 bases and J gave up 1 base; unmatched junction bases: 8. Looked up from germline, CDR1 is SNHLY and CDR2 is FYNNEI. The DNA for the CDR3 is TGTGCCAGCAGCCGGGACAGGGGATTTGGGAACACTGAAGCTTTCTTT. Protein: CASSRDRGFGNTEAFF.

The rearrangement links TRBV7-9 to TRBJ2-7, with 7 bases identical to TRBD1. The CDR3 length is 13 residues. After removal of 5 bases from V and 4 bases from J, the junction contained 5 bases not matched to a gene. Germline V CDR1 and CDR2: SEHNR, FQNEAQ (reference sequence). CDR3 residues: CASSPRTGYEQYF. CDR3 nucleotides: TGTGCCAGCAGCCCCCGGACAGGATACGAGCAGTACTTC.

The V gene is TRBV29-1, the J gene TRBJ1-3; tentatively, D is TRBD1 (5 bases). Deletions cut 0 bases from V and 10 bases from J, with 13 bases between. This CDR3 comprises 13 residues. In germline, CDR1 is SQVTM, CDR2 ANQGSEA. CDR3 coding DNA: TGCAGCGTTGAAGATGTGGGGGGGGTGACCATATATTTT. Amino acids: CSVEDVGGVTIYF.

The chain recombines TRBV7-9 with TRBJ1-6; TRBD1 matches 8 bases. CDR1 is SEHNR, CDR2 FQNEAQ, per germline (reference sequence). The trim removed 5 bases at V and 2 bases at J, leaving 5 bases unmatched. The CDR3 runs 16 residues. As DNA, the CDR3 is TGTGCCAGCAGCCCAGACAGGGGAGCCTATAATTCACCCCTCCACTTT. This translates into CASSPDRGAYNSPLHF.

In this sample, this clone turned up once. The DNA of the CDR3 is TGTGCCAGCAGCCAGAGTGACAGGGAAAACGAGCAGTACTTC. Its protein is CASSQSDRENEQYF. The chain couples TRBV11-3 to TRBJ2-7; 7 positions match TRBD1. Per the germline V gene, CDR1 is SGHNT and CDR2 is YENEEA. Losses at the gene ends were 5 bases for V and 5 bases for J; bases not matched to a gene: 9. This CDR3 comprises 14 residues.